One and the same sample provided the 25 T cell receptor beta chains below, sequenced in a study of blood T cell repertoires in COVID-19. Sequencing used immunoSEQ multiplex PCR; TCRdb keeps in-frame clones, though not all of them. The sample has 89,000 or so clones; 90% to 95% are singletons. Sequenced sample: peripheral blood. These receptors all come from a human donor with active COVID-19. The donor label of this sample is uncertain.

The J gene is TRBJ1-1, the V gene TRBV2, with D perhaps matching TRBD1 (5 bases). The CDR3 contains 13 residues. The V end was cut by 4 bases, the J end by 0 bases, with 6 bases between. Germline lookup yields CDR1 SNHLY and CDR2 FYNNEI. This chain's CDR3 is CASSVTVNTEAFF. The CDR3 nucleotides are TGTGCCAGCAGTGTGACAGTGAACACTGAAGCTTTCTTT.

DNA of the CDR3: TGTGCCAGCACGACTTTAGCCTACGAGCAGTACTTC. This gives the protein CASTTLAYEQYF. This sequence joins TRBV2 and TRBJ2-7; D is unclear. This CDR3 comprises 12 residues. V was cut by 7 bases and J by 2 bases, with 9 bases left in between. Germline V CDR1 and CDR2: SNHLY, FYNNEI.

This clone has just one count. The chain recombines TRBV27 with TRBJ2-7; 10 nucleotides match TRBD1. The CDR3 spans 15 residues. The germline V gene has CDR1 MNHEY and CDR2 SMNVEV (reference sequence). V gave up 2 bases and J gave up 1 base; unmatched junction bases: 2. The CDR3 reads CASSLGDRGSYEQYF. CDR3 DNA: TGTGCCAGCAGTTTAGGGGACAGGGGATCCTACGAGCAGTACTTC.

The V call is TRBV19, the J call TRBJ1-2; D remains unclear. Germline V gene sequence: CDR1 LNHDA, CDR2 SQIVND (reference sequence). The CDR3 consists of 15 residues. V was trimmed by 5 bases and J by 8 bases, leaving 21 bases between them. CDR3 bases: TGTGCCAGTAGTTTTGGACTCTTGCTTCAGTTCGGCTACACCTTC. Its translation is CASSFGLLLQFGYTF.

This chain uses TRBV24-1 with TRBJ2-2; a possible D gene is TRBD1 (5 bases). Germline-derived CDR1 and CDR2 are KGHDR and SFDVKD. The CDR3 totals 14 residues. V lost 3 bases and J lost 4, with 8 bases in between. The CDR3 region is CATSDHRSTGELFF. In nucleotides, the CDR3 is TGTGCCACCAGTGATCACAGGAGCACCGGGGAGCTGTTTTTT.

The chain employs TRBV24-1 and TRBJ1-5, with no clear D. Germline CDR1 and CDR2: KGHDR and SFDVKD. Deletions cut 4 bases from V and 9 bases from J, with 9 bases between. This CDR3 spans 12 amino acids. The CDR3 nucleotides read TGTGCCACCAGTGACTCCTACCCGCCCCAGCATTTT. This encodes CATSDSYPPQHF.

This clone was picked up one time. This chain uses TRBV5-4 with TRBJ1-4; no firm D call. The CDR3 totals 13 residues. The germline V gene has CDR1 SGHNT and CDR2 YYREEE (reference sequence). Trimming took 7 bases from V and 8 from J, leaving 15 bases between them. The CDR3 coding sequence is TGTGCCAGCTCGGTGAGAATTAAGGAAAAACTGTTTTTT. This sequence encodes CASSVRIKEKLFF.

DNA of the CDR3: TGTGCTAGTGGTTTGGAGACAGGGTTCTACGAGCAGTACTTC. Protein product: CASGLETGFYEQYF. V usage is TRBV12-5 and J usage is TRBJ2-7; TRBD1 matches at 7 bases. Germline CDR1 LGHNT, CDR2 FRNRAP. The CDR3 sequence is 14 residues long. Unmatched junction bases numbered 3, after V lost 1 base and J lost 3 bases.

The chain recombines TRBV11-2 with TRBJ2-7; 8 nucleotides match TRBD2. CDR3 length equals 13 residues. Trimming took 5 bases from V and 5 from J; bases not matched to a gene: 5. Germline CDR1 reads SGHAT; CDR2 reads FQNNGV. As DNA, the CDR3 is TGTGCCAGCAGCCTCGGACTAGCCAACGAGCAGTACTTC. As protein: CASSLGLANEQYF.

This chain joins TRBV28 and TRBJ1-2, with 7 bases aligning to TRBD1. The CDR3 is 16 residues long. Germline CDR1 and CDR2: MDHEN and SYDVKM. With 3 bases clipped from V and 3 bases from J, the junction kept 10 bases outside the gene matches. The CDR3 loop reads CASSLAGQTGHYGYTF. CDR3 in DNA: TGTGCCAGCAGTTTGGCCGGTCAGACAGGGCACTATGGCTACACCTTC.

The V gene is TRBV15, the J gene TRBJ2-2; D might be TRBD2 (6 bases). The CDR3 spans 16 residues. The ends were cut back, 5 bases at V and 4 bases at J, with 17 bases in the middle. Per germline, CDR1 LNHNV and CDR2 YYDKDF (reference sequence). CDR3 nucleotide sequence: TGTGCCACCAGCCGAGGCGGGACTTCTATCACCGGGGAGCTGTTTTTT. It encodes CATSRGGTSITGELFF.

This sequence joins TRBV6-2 or TRBV6-3 and TRBJ2-2, with TRBD2 matching 8 bases. The CDR3 is 14 amino acids. The germline CDR1 and CDR2 sequences are MNHEY and SVGEGT. Losses at the gene ends were 7 bases for V and 6 bases for J; bases not matched to a gene: 7. CDR3: CASTPTSGSGELFF. DNA for the CDR3: TGTGCCAGCACCCCAACTAGCGGCTCCGGGGAGCTGTTTTTT.

This chain connects TRBV3-1 (or the pseudogene TRBV3-2) to TRBJ2-5, with unresolved D. With 1 base removed from V and 5 bases from J, the gap between germline ends came to 5 bases. The CDR3 spans 12 residues. CDR1 is LGHDT, CDR2 YNNKEL, per germline (reference sequence). This chain's CDR3 is CASSQVYETQYF. In DNA, the CDR3 is TGTGCCAGCAGCCAAGTTTATGAGACCCAGTACTTC.

This clone was detected only once. The chain employs TRBV5-4 and TRBJ1-2; 8 bases map to TRBD1. Germline CDR1 and CDR2: SGHNT and YYREEE (reference sequence). The V and J ends lost 5 bases and 7 bases, in that order; junction bases with no gene match: 7. The length of the CDR3 is 13 residues. The CDR3 DNA follows: TGTGCCAGCAGGAGACAGGGGCGTGGTGGCTACACCTTC. Protein sequence: CASRRQGRGGYTF. Full variable domain (outside the CDR3, taken from reference TRBV5-4 and TRBJ1-2): ETGVTQSPTHLIKTRGQQVTLRCSSQSGHNTVSWYQQALGQGPQFIFQYYREEENGRGNFPPRFSGLQFPNYSSELNVNALELDDSALYLCASRRQGRGGYTFGSGTRLTVV.

The rearrangement links TRBV5-1 to TRBJ2-3; 7 nucleotides align to TRBD1. The CDR3 length is 15 residues. Germline-derived CDR1 and CDR2 are SGHRS and YFSETQ. V gave up 2 bases and J gave up 0 bases; unmatched junction bases: 3. The CDR3 is CASSLGGQSTDTQYF. The CDR3 region has the DNA TGCGCCAGCAGCTTAGGGGGCCAGAGCACAGATACGCAGTATTTT.

V gene TRBV5-1 combines with J gene TRBJ2-1; weak D call: TRBD2 (6 bases). Germline CDR1 reads SGHRS; CDR2 reads YFSETQ. The CDR3 extends over 16 amino acids. V was pared by 0 bases and J by 2 bases, with 12 bases between. CDR3 in DNA: TGCGCCAGCAGCTTGGGAGCTAGCGCCACCTACAATGAGCAGTTCTTC. This gives the protein CASSLGASATYNEQFF.

Only one count was recorded for this clone. The chain uses TRBV5-1 and TRBJ2-1; D remains unclear. Germline values: CDR1 SGHRS, CDR2 YFSETQ. The CDR3 totals 13 residues. V was shortened by 4 bases and J by 4 bases, with 9 bases between the two germline ends. The CDR3 DNA reads as TGCGCCAGCAGCACCGACGGGTACAATGAGCAGTTCTTC. As protein: CASSTDGYNEQFF.

As for this clone: Mismatch with germline at one junction end may stem from a read error. The chain employs TRBV7-7 and TRBJ2-5; the D is unclear. Germline CDR1 is SSHAT and CDR2 is FNYEAQ (reference sequence). CDR3 length: 13 amino acids. CDR3 region: CASSQLDQETQYF. For the CDR3, the DNA is TGTGCTAGCAGCCAACTCGACCAAGAGACCCAGTACTTC.

The rearrangement joins TRBV5-1 to TRBJ2-3; 8 positions agree with TRBD2. There are 16 residues in the CDR3. Germline V gene lookup returns CDR1 SGHRS and CDR2 YFSETQ. V trimming: 0 bases; J trimming: 0 bases; junction bases outside the gene matches: 3. The CDR3 nucleotides are TGCGCCAGCAGCTTGGAAGCGGGGGCGAGCACAGATACGCAGTATTTT. This translates into CASSLEAGASTDTQYF. The full variable domain, its missing parts supplied by reference TRBV5-1 and TRBJ2-3, is KAGVTQTPRYLIKTRGQQVTLSCSPISGHRSVSWYQQTPGQGLQFLFEYFSETQRNKGNFPGRFSGRQFSNSRSEMNVSTLELGDSALYLCASSLEAGASTDTQYFGPGTRLTVL.

The V gene is TRBV28, the J gene TRBJ1-1; TRBD1 matches at 10 bases. Germline V lookup: CDR1 MDHEN, CDR2 SYDVKM. V was pared by 6 bases and J by 2 bases, with 0 bases of the junction left unmatched. The CDR3 has 13 residues. The CDR3 protein is CASRTGGNTEAFF. The DNA for the CDR3 is TGTGCCAGCAGGACAGGGGGCAACACTGAAGCTTTCTTT.

V and J are TRBV6-1 and TRBJ2-2; TRBD1 matches 9 bases. With V trimmed by 1 base and J by 0 bases, 6 bases remained unmatched. The germline V gene has CDR1 MNHNS and CDR2 SASEGT. This CDR3 is 18 amino acids long. CDR3 sequence: CASSEVPTGGANTGELFF. For the CDR3, the DNA is TGTGCCAGCAGTGAAGTTCCAACAGGGGGCGCGAACACCGGGGAGCTGTTTTTT.

The chain combines TRBV14 with TRBJ1-1; 7 bases match TRBD1. There are 15 residues in the CDR3. V lost 4 bases, J lost 0 bases, and 5 bases stayed unmatched. Germline lookup yields CDR1 SGHDN and CDR2 FVKESK. CDR3 protein: CASSPTGRMNTEAFF. CDR3 nucleotides: TGTGCCAGCAGCCCGACAGGGAGGATGAACACTGAAGCTTTCTTT.

The chain is built from TRBV2 and TRBJ2-1; 11 bases agree with TRBD2. Trimming took 4 bases from V and 7 from J; bases not matched to a gene: 9. Germline V CDR1 and CDR2: SNHLY, FYNNEI. The CDR3 consists of 16 residues. The CDR3 is CASSVRASGGWNEQFF. The CDR3 DNA sequence: TGTGCCAGCAGTGTTAGGGCTAGCGGGGGGTGGAATGAGCAGTTCTTC.

The CDR3 DNA is TGTGCCAGCATTAATGACAGGTCTGGGGCCAACGTCCTGACTTTC. It codes for CASINDRSGANVLTF. The V gene is TRBV2, the J gene TRBJ2-6, with D possibly being TRBD1 (6 bases). Germline V lookup: CDR1 SNHLY, CDR2 FYNNEI. The CDR3 covers 15 residues. Trimming cost V 7 bases and J 1 base, with 11 bases left between them.

The chain has TRBV23-1 and TRBJ2-6, with TRBD1 matching 9 bases. TRBV23-1 is classed as an ORF, of uncertain function. The CDR3 length is 20 residues. Unmatched junction bases numbered 10, after V lost 0 bases and J lost 1 base. Here the CDR3 DNA reads TGCGCCAGCAGTCAATCGGGCTCGGGACAGGGTACGTCTGGGGCCAACGTCCTGACTTTC. It is translated as CASSQSGSGQGTSGANVLTF.